The 4 T cell receptor beta chains given below trace back to one sample, sequenced in a study of blood T cell repertoires in COVID-19. Using immunoSEQ multiplex PCR, the repertoire was profiled, and TCRdb retains in-frame clones only, with some absent. The repertoire includes roughly 280,000 clones, 80% to 90% of them detected once, and around 4% sits in the top ten. Sequences were obtained from peripheral blood. The receptor source for this set is a man in his sixties with acute or convalescent COVID-19.

The chain couples TRBV2 to TRBJ1-6, with TRBD1 matching over 9 bases. With V trimmed by 3 bases and J by 9 bases, 12 bases remained unmatched. The length of the CDR3 is 17 residues. Germline CDR1 reads SNHLY; CDR2 reads FYNNEI. The CDR3 reads CASSDLPLQGAGSPLHF. In nucleotides, the CDR3 is TGTGCCAGCAGTGACCTTCCTTTACAGGGGGCGGGTTCACCCCTCCACTTT.

This rearrangement joins TRBV18 to TRBJ2-3; TRBD2 matches 11 bases. With 3 bases clipped from V and 9 bases from J, the junction kept 5 bases outside the gene matches. CDR1 KGHSH and CDR2 LQKENI come from the germline V gene. The CDR3 consists of 14 residues. CDR3 sequence (DNA): TGTGCCAGCTCACCTCGGCCTAGCGGGGGGACGCAGTATTTT. This codes for CASSPRPSGGTQYF.

This clone showed up just once. The gene calls are TRBV19 and TRBJ1-5; TRBD1 matches 10 bases. V shed 6 bases, J shed 3 bases, and the junction held 11 bases outside the gene matches. The CDR3 consists of 17 residues. Looked up from germline, CDR1 is LNHDA and CDR2 is SQIVND (reference sequence). The CDR3 DNA reads TGTGCCAGTAGGCCAGGAGTGGGACAGGGGTACAATCAGCCCCAGCATTTT. Translating gives CASRPGVGQGYNQPQHF.

This sequence joins TRBV4-2 and TRBJ2-3; TRBD2 agrees at 9 bases. With 6 bases clipped from V and 0 bases from J, the junction kept 4 bases outside the gene matches. The CDR3 totals 15 residues. Germline CDR1 LGHNA, CDR2 YNFKEQ. The CDR3 region has the DNA TGTGCCAGCAGTCTGGGGACTAGCAGCACAGATACGCAGTATTTT. Translating gives CASSLGTSSTDTQYF.